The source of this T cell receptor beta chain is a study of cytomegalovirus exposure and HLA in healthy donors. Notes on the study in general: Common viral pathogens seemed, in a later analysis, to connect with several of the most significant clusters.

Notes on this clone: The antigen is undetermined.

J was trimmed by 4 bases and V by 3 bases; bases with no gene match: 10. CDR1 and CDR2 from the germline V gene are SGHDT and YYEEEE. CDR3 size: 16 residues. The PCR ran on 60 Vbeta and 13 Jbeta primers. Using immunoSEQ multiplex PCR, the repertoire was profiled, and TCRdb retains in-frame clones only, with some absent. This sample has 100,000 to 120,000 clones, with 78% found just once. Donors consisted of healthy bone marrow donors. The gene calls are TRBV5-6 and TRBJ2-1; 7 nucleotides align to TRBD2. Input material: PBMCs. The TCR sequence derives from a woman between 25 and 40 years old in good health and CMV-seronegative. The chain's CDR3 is CASSSPGPSGYNEQFF. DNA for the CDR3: TGTGCCAGCAGCTCACCAGGGCCTAGCGGTTACAATGAGCAGTTCTTC.